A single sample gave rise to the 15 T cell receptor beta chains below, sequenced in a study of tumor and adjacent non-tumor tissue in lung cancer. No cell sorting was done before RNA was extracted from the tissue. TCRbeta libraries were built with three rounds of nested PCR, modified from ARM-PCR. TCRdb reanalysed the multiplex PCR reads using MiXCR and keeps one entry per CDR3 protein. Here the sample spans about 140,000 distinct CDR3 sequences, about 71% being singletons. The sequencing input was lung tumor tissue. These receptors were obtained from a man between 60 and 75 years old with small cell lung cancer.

The DNA for the CDR3 is TGTGCCAGCAGTTACAGGGCGGCGACGGGGGCCAACGTCCTGACTTTC. This codes for CASSYRAATGANVLTF. V gene TRBV2 combines with J gene TRBJ2-6, with D perhaps TRBD1 (6 bases). This CDR3 region has 16 residues. The ends were cut back, 5 bases at V and 4 bases at J, with 15 bases in the middle. The V gene's germline CDR1 is SNHLY and CDR2 FYNNEI. Combining the CDR3 with reference TRBV2 and TRBJ2-6 gives the whole variable domain EPEVTQTPSHQVTQMGQEVILRCVPISNHLYFYWYRQILGQKVEFLVSFYNNEISEKSEIFDDQFSVERPDGSNFTLKIRSTKLEDSAMYFCASSYRAATGANVLTFGAGSRLTVL.

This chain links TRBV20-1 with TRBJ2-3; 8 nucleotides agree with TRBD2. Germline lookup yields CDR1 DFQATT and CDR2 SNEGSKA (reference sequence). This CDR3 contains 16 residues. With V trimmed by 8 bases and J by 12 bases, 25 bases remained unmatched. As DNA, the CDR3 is TGCAGTTCTATAGATCTAGTCACGGGAGGGGTAGATAGTCAGTATTTT. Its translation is CSSIDLVTGGVDSQYF.

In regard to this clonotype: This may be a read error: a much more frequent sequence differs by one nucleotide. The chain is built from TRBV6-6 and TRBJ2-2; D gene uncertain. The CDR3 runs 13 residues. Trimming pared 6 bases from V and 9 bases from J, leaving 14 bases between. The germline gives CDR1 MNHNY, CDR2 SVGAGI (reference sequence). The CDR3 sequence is CASRGWGTRELFF. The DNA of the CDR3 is TGTGCCAGCAGAGGGTGGGGAACCCGGGAGCTGTTTTTT.

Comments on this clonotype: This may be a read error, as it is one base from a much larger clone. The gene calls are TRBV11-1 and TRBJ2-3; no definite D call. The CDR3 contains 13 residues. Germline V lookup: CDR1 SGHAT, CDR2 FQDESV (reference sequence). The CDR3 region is CASSPGLTDMQYF. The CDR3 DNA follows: TGTGCCAGCAGCCCGGGTCTCACAGATATGCAGTATTTT.

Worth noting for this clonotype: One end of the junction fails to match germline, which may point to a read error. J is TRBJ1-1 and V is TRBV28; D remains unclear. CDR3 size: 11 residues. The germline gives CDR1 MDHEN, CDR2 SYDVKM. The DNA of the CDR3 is TGCGCCAGCAGTTTCAGGACTGAAGCTTTATTT. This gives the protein CASSFRTEALF.

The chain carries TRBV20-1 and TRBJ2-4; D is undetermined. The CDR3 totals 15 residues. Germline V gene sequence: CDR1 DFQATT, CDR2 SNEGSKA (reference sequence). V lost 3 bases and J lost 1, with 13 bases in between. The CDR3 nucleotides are TGCAGTGCTAGTCTGGCTAACATGGCCAAAAACATTCAGTACTTC. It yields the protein CSASLANMAKNIQYF.

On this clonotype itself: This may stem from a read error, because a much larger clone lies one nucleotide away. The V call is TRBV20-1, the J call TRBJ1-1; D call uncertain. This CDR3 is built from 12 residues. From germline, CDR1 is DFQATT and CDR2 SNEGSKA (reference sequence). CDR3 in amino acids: CSTRVWAGAAFF. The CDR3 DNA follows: TGCAGTACTAGGGTTTGGGCGGGAGCGGCTTTCTTT.

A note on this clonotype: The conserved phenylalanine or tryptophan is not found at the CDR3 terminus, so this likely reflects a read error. CDR3 DNA: TGTGCCAGCAGCTTCTCAGCGGGAGGCACCCAAGAGACCCAGTACCTC. It is translated as CASSFSAGGTQETQYL. The rearrangement uses TRBV2 and TRBJ2-5; 9 bases fit TRBD2. CDR3 length equals 16 residues. With 6 bases clipped from V and 1 base from J, the junction kept 9 bases outside the gene matches. Germline loops: CDR1 SNHLY, CDR2 FYNNEI.

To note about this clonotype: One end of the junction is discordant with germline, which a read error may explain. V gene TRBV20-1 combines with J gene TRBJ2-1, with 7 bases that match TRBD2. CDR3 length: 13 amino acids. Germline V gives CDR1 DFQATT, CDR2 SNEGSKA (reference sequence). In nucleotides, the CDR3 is TGCAGAGCTAGGGGCGGGAGTATCGATGAACAGTTCTTC. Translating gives CRARGGSIDEQFF.

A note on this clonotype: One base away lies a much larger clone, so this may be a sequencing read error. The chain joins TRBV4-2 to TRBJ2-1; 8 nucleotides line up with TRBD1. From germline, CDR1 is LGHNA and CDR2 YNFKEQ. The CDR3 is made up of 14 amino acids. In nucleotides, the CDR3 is TGTACCAGCAGCCAACCGGACAGGGCGGATGAGCAGTTCTTC. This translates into CTSSQPDRADEQFF.

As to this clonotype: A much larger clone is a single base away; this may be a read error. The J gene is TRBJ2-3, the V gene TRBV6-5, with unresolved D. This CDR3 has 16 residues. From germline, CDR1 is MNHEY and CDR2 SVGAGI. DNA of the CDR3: TGTGCCAGCAGTTACCTGCCACCCTTGAGCATAGATACGCAGTATTTT. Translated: CASSYLPPLSIDTQYF.

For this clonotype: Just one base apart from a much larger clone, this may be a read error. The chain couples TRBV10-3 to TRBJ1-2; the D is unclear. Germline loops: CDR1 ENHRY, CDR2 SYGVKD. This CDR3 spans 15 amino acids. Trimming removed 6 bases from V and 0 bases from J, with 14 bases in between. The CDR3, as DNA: TGTGCCATCAGACAGAGCCAAGACTCTAACTATGGCTACACCTTC. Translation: CAIRQSQDSNYGYTF.

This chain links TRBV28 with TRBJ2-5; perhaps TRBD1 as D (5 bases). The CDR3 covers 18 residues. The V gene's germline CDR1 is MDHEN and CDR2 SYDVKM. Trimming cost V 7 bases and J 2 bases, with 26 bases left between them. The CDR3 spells CASTIIPGPAPEQETQYF. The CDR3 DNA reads TGTGCCAGCACTATTATACCAGGGCCAGCTCCTGAACAAGAGACCCAGTACTTC.

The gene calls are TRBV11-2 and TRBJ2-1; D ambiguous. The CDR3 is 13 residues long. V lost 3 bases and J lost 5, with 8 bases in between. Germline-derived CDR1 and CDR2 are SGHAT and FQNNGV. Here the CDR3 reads CASSFSRNNEQFF. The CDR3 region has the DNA TGTGCCAGCAGCTTTTCCAGGAACAATGAGCAGTTCTTC.

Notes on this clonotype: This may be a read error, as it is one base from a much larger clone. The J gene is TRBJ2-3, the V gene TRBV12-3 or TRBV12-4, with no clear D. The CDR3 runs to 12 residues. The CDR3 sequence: CVSAILSDTQYF. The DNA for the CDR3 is TGTGTCAGCGCCATACTATCGGATACGCAGTATTTT.